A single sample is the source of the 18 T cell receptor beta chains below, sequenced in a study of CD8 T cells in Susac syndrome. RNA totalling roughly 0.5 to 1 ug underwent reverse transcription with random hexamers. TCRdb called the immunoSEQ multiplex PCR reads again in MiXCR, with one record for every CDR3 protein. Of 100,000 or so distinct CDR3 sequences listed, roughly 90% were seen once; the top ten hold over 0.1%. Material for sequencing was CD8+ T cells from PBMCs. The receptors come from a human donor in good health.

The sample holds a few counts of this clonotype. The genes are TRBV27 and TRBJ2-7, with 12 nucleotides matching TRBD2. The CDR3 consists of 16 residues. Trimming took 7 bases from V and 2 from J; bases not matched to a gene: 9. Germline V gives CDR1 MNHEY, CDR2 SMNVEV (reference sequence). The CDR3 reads CASKRTSGTIAYEQYF. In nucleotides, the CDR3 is TGTGCCAGCAAACGGACTAGCGGGACAATTGCCTACGAGCAGTACTTC.

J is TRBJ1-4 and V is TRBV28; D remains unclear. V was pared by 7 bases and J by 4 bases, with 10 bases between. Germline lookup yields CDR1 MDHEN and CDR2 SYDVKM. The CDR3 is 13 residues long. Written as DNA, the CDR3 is TGTGCCAGCAAGAGCGGGGTTAATGAAAAACTGTTTTTT. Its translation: CASKSGVNEKLFF.

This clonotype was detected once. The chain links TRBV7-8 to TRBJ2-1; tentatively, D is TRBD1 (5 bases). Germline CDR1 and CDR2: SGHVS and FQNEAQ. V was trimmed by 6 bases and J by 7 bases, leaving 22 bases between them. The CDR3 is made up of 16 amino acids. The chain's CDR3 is CASSPGQGRVWNEQFF. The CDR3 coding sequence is TGTGCCAGCAGTCCCGGGCAGGGTAGGGTGTGGAATGAGCAGTTCTTC.

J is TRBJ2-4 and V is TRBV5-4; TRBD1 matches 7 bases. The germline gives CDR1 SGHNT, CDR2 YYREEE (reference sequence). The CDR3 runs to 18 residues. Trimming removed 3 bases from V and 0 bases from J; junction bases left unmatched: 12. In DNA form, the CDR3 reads TGTGCCAGCAGCTCTACCTCGACAGGGAGAGTAGCCAAAAACATTCAGTACTTC. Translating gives CASSSTSTGRVAKNIQYF.

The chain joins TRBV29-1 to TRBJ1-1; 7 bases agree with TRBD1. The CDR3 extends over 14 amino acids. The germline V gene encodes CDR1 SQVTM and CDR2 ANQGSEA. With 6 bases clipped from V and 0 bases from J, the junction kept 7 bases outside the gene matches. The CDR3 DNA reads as TGCAGCGTGGGGACAGAAACAATGAACACTGAAGCTTTCTTT. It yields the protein CSVGTETMNTEAFF.

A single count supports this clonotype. The CDR3 loop is CASSQGQGDTQYF. In nucleotides, the CDR3 is TGTGCCAGCAGTCAGGGGCAGGGAGATACGCAGTATTTT. The chain links TRBV11-2 to TRBJ2-3, with D perhaps matching TRBD1 (6 bases). This CDR3 contains 13 residues. The germline V gene encodes CDR1 SGHAT and CDR2 FQNNGV. V lost 6 bases and J lost 5, with 12 bases in between.

CDR3 nucleotide sequence: TGCAGCGCTGTGACAGGGGTAACCTACGAGCAGTACTTC. It encodes CSAVTGVTYEQYF. The genes are TRBV29-1 and TRBJ2-7, with 8 bases identical to TRBD1. Germline loops: CDR1 SQVTM, CDR2 ANQGSEA. Unmatched junction bases numbered 7, after V lost 7 bases and J lost 2 bases. This CDR3 is 13 amino acids long.

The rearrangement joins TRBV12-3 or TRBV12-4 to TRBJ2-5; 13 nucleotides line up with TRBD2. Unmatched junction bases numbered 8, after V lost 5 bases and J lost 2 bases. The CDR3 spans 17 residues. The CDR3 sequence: CASSRFRTSGGQETQYF. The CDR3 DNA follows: TGTGCCAGCAGTAGATTCCGGACTAGCGGGGGACAAGAGACCCAGTACTTC.

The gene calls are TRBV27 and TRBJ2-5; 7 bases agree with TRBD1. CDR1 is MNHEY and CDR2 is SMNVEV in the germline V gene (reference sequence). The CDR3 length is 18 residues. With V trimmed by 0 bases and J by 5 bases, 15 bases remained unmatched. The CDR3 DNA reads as TGTGCCAGCAGTTTATCTTCCAGGGGGATTTCTAAGTCCGAGACCCAGTACTTC. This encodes CASSLSSRGISKSETQYF.

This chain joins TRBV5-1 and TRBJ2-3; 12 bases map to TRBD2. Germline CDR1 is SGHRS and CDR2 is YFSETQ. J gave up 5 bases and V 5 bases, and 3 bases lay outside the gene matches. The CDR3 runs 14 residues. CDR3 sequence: CASSSSGGGDTQYF. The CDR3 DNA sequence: TGCGCCAGCAGTTCTAGCGGGGGGGGAGATACGCAGTATTTT.

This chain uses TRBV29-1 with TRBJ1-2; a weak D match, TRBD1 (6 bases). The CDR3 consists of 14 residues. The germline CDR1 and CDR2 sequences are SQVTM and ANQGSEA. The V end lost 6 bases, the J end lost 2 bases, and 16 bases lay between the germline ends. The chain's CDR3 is CSVDVRGLNYGYTF. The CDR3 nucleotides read TGCAGCGTAGACGTCAGGGGATTAAACTATGGCTACACCTTC.

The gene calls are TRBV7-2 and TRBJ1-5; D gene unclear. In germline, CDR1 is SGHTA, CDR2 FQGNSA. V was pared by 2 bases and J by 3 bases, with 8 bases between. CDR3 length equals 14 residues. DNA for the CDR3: TGTGCCAGCAGCTTATCCCATAACAATCAGCCCCAGCATTTT. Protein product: CASSLSHNNQPQHF.

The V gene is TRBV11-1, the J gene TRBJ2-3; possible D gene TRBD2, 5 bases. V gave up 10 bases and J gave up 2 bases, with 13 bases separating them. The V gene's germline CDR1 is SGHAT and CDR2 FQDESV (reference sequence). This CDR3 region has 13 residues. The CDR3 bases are TGTGCCATCCCTAGCCCGAACACAGATACGCAGTATTTT. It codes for CAIPSPNTDTQYF.

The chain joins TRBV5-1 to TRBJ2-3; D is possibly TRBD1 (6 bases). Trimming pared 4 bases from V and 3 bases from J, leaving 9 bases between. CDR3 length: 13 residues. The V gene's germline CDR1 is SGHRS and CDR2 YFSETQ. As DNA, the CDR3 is TGCGCCAGCAGCACCCAGGGGACAGATACGCAGTATTTT. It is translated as CASSTQGTDTQYF. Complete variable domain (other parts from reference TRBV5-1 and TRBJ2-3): KAGVTQTPRYLIKTRGQQVTLSCSPISGHRSVSWYQQTPGQGLQFLFEYFSETQRNKGNFPGRFSGRQFSNSRSEMNVSTLELGDSALYLCASSTQGTDTQYFGPGTRLTVL.

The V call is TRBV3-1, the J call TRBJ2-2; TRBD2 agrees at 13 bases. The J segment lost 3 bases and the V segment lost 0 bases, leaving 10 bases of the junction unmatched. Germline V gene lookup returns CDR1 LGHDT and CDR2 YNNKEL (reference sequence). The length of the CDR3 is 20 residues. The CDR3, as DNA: TGTGCCAGCAGCCAAGATGACGCGACTAGCGGGAGGTGGTACACCGGGGAGCTGTTTTTT. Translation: CASSQDDATSGRWYTGELFF.

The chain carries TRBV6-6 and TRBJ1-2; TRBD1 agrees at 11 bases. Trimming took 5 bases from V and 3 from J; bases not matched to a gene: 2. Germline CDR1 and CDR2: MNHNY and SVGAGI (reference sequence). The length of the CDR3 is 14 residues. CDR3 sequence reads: CASSRTGGDYGYTF. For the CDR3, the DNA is TGTGCCAGCAGTCGGACAGGGGGCGACTATGGCTACACCTTC.

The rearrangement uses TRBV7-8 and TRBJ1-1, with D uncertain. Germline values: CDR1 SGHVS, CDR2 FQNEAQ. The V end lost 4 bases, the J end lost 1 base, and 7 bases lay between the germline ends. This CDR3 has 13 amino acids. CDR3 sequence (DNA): TGTGCCAGCAGCTCTGGGAGGAACACTGAAGCTTTCTTT. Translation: CASSSGRNTEAFF.

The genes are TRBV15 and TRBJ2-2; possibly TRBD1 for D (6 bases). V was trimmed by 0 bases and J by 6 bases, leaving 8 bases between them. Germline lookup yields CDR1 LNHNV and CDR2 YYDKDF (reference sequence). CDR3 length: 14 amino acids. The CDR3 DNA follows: TGTGCCACCAGCAGAGAAACAGGGTCCGGGGAGCTGTTTTTT. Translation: CATSRETGSGELFF.